This T cell receptor beta chain was captured by sequencing in a study of T cells in Graves' hyperthyroidism and ophthalmopathy. RNA transcripts yielded amplified TCR beta CDR3 regions. Using the HTBI primer set, a first-round RT-PCR was run on the TCR CDR3. TCRdb re-derived calls from the multiplex PCR reads in MiXCR, one entry per CDR3 protein. The repertoire has about 590,000 distinct CDR3 sequences, less than 20% of them found once; the top ten carry around 7.3%. CDR3 length: 13 residues. Trimming removed 6 bases from V and 5 bases from J; junction bases left unmatched: 4. Germline V gives CDR1 SNHLY, CDR2 FYNNEI. This clonotype occurred many times. Pregnant or lactating patients were excluded, as were those with uncontrolled infection or other autoimmune disease.

The source material was blood. This TCR derives from a woman aged 25-40 years with Graves' hyperthyroidism. The rearrangement links TRBV2 to TRBJ2-3; 8 bases map to TRBD2. CDR3 DNA sequence: TGTGCCAGCAGGGGCGGGAGGATAGATACGCAGTATTTT. Its translation is CASRGGRIDTQYF.